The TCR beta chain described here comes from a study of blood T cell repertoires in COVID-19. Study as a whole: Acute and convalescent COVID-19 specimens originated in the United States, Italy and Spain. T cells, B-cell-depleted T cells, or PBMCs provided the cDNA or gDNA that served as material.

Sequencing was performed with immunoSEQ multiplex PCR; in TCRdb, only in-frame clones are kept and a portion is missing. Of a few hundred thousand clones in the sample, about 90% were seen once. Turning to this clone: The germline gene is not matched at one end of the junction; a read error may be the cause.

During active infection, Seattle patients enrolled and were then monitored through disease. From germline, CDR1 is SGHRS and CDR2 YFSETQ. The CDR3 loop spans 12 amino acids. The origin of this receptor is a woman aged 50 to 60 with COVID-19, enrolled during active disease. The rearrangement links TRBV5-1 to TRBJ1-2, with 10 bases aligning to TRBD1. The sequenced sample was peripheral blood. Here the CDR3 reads CAGSVGQGGYTF. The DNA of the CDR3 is TGCGCCGGCAGCGTGGGACAGGGGGGCTACACCTTC.